The 2 T cell receptor beta chains given below trace back to one sample, sequenced in a study of PD-1 blockade in classical Hodgkin lymphoma. No patient escaped relapse after autologous stem cell transplantation, and brentuximab vedotin exposure varied. Assay: immunoSEQ multiplex PCR; the TCRdb copy retains only in-frame clones and omits some. This table holds roughly 97,000 clones, over 70% found once. The source was peripheral blood mononuclear cells (PBMCs), collected at baseline. These receptor sequences come from a human donor with classical Hodgkin lymphoma.

The chain carries TRBV4-2 and TRBJ2-3, with 8 nucleotides matching TRBD1. This CDR3 comprises 16 residues. V was clipped by 0 bases and J by 2 bases; unmatched bases: 4. Germline CDR1 LGHNA, CDR2 YNFKEQ. This CDR3 is CASSQDWGQDTDTQYF. The CDR3 nucleotides read TGTGCCAGCAGCCAAGACTGGGGACAGGACACAGATACGCAGTATTTT.

The rearrangement uses TRBV16 and TRBJ2-7; D is uncertain. Per germline, CDR1 KGHSY and CDR2 FQNENV. The CDR3 spans 14 residues. V gave up 3 bases and J gave up 2 bases, with 11 bases separating them. CDR3 sequence reads: CASSHFRKTYEQYF. DNA of the CDR3: TGTGCCAGCAGCCACTTCCGGAAGACCTACGAGCAGTACTTC.